Shown below are 27 T cell receptor beta chains from a single sample sequenced in a study of T cell repertoires in aging, cancer and after chemotherapy. Multiplex touch-down PCR with TRB-A/B primers amplified rearranged V-D-J TRB sequences. TCRdb re-called the multiplex PCR reads with MiXCR, one entry per CDR3 protein. The sample yields almost 8,500 distinct CDR3 sequences, about 30% seen once. The template was genomic DNA from peripheral blood, not RNA. The sample taken for sequencing was blood. The receptor source for this set is a human donor in good health.

This chain uses TRBV27 with TRBJ2-7; D could derive from TRBD1 or TRBD2 (6 bases each). CDR3 size: 15 residues. V was cut by 3 bases and J by 0 bases, with 12 bases left in between. CDR1 is MNHEY, CDR2 SMNVEV, per germline (reference sequence). CDR3 bases: TGTGCCAGCAGTTTCATCGGGGGCGTCTCCTACGAGCAGTACTTC. Protein: CASSFIGGVSYEQYF.

The J gene is TRBJ1-1, the V gene TRBV18, with D unresolved. This CDR3 is 14 amino acids long. V was clipped by 4 bases and J by 0 bases, with 9 bases between them. Germline loops: CDR1 KGHSH, CDR2 LQKENI. CDR3 coding DNA: TGTGCCAGCTCACAGAACACGTTGAACACTGAAGCTTTCTTT. Translation gives CASSQNTLNTEAFF.

Remarks on this clonotype: This may stem from a read error, because a much larger clone lies one nucleotide away. The V and J genes are TRBV6-5 and TRBJ2-3; TRBD2 matches at 11 bases. Germline V gives CDR1 MNHEY, CDR2 SVGAGI. The CDR3 is 17 amino acids. V lost 5 bases and J lost 4; bases outside the gene matches: 11. In DNA, the CDR3 is TGTGCCAGCAGTCAACCCCCCGGTAGCGGGGGGGCAGATACGCAGTATTTT. It codes for CASSQPPGSGGADTQYF.

By share, this clonotype ranks as medium-sized. The chain uses TRBV19 and TRBJ2-5; 8 bases are shared with TRBD1. The CDR3 length is 16 residues. J was trimmed by 7 bases and V by 7 bases; bases with no gene match: 17. Germline V CDR1 and CDR2: LNHDA, SQIVND (reference sequence). CDR3 sequence: CASTPGQGLGLGTQYF. The DNA of the CDR3 is TGTGCCAGTACCCCTGGACAGGGTTTGGGACTGGGGACCCAGTACTTC.

The chain has TRBV5-6 and TRBJ1-5; D is unresolved. From germline, CDR1 is SGHDT and CDR2 YYEEEE. The CDR3 is 13 amino acids. V was shortened by 3 bases and J by 1 base, with 5 bases between the two germline ends. CDR3 sequence: CASSWGSNQPQHF. CDR3 bases: TGTGCCAGCAGCTGGGGAAGCAATCAGCCCCAGCATTTT.

This clonotype was detected a few times. The V gene is TRBV27, the J gene TRBJ2-6, with D tentatively TRBD1 (6 bases). V lost 3 bases to trimming and J lost 2 bases, with 11 bases between them. The germline gives CDR1 MNHEY, CDR2 SMNVEV (reference sequence). This CDR3 has 16 residues. CDR3 in DNA: TGTGCCAGCAGTTTTATCTCAGGGGCTGGGGCCAACGTCCTGACTTTC. This codes for CASSFISGAGANVLTF.

This clonotype was seen a few times. This rearrangement joins TRBV6-5 to TRBJ1-1, with D hard to call. With 0 bases removed from V and 11 bases from J, the gap between germline ends came to 13 bases. The CDR3 runs to 13 residues. Germline V CDR1 and CDR2: MNHEY, SVGAGI. This CDR3 is CASSYSNPQWAFF. CDR3 bases: TGTGCCAGCAGTTACTCTAACCCACAATGGGCTTTCTTT.

This clonotype is termed medium-sized. This chain links TRBV12-3 or TRBV12-4 with TRBJ1-4, with D possibly TRBD1 on 6 matching bases. CDR3 length: 14 amino acids. V was cut by 5 bases and J by 15 bases, with 22 bases left in between. Here the CDR3 DNA reads TGTGCCAGCAGTGCCGGGACACCCATGAAAAGGGTGTTTTTT. Its protein product is CASSAGTPMKRVFF.

This clonotype is large within its sample. V usage is TRBV5-6 and J usage is TRBJ2-5; 7 nucleotides align to TRBD1. Germline V gene lookup returns CDR1 SGHDT and CDR2 YYEEEE. The CDR3 has 13 residues. V was pared by 1 base and J by 5 bases, with 2 bases of the junction left unmatched. The CDR3 coding sequence is TGTGCCAGCAGCTTGACAGGGGTGGAGACCCAGTACTTC. Translating it yields CASSLTGVETQYF.

The gene calls are TRBV12-3 or TRBV12-4 and TRBJ1-2; a weak D match, TRBD1 (6 bases). This CDR3 comprises 14 residues. Trimming shortened V by 5 bases and J by 4 bases, and 14 bases separated the two germline ends. The CDR3 loop reads CASSPTGRAYGYTF. The CDR3, as DNA: TGTGCCAGCAGTCCTACAGGGCGGGCCTATGGCTACACCTTC.

This clonotype was observed a few times. The genes are TRBV27 and TRBJ1-1, with D hard to call. CDR3 length: 13 amino acids. Trimming left V 3 bases short and J 10 bases short, with 15 bases between. Germline CDR1 reads MNHEY; CDR2 reads SMNVEV (reference sequence). The DNA of the CDR3 is TGTGCCAGCAGTTTGGCCGGACGGGTCGGAGCTTTCTTT. This gives the protein CASSLAGRVGAFF.

Within the sample, this clonotype is medium-sized (0.01 to 0.1%). The junction differs from germline at one of its ends, possibly a read error. V is TRBV11-1 and J is TRBJ2-2; D unresolved. This CDR3 region has 16 residues. Germline values: CDR1 SGHAT, CDR2 FQDESV (reference sequence). Here the CDR3 DNA reads TGTGCCAGCAGCTTAGAATTCGGACCGAACACCCGGGAGCTGTTTTTT. Its protein is CASSLEFGPNTRELFF.

Of note for this clonotype: A read error may account for a junction end that differs from germline. The chain links TRBV4-3 to TRBJ2-4, with 8 bases identical to TRBD2. This CDR3 has 17 residues. CDR1 and CDR2 (germline): LGHNA, YSLEER. CDR3 sequence reads: CASSSRTGGEAKNIQYF. The CDR3 bases are TGTGCCAGCAGCTCGCGAACGGGGGGGGAGGCCAAAAACATTCAGTACTTC.

The rearrangement uses TRBV13 and TRBJ1-6, with unresolved D. Trimming removed 1 base at V and 10 bases at J, with 5 bases between. CDR1 and CDR2 (germline): PRHDT, FYEKMQ (reference sequence). The CDR3 is made up of 12 amino acids. The CDR3 reads CASSLAGSPLHF. CDR3 DNA: TGTGCCAGCAGCTTAGCGGGCTCACCCCTCCACTTT.

This clonotype appeared a few times. The gene calls are TRBV18 and TRBJ2-1, with D possibly matching TRBD2 (6 bases). This CDR3 region has 19 residues. The germline V gene encodes CDR1 KGHSH and CDR2 LQKENI. Trimming removed 3 bases at V and 2 bases at J, with 23 bases between. The DNA of the CDR3 is TGTGCCAGCTCACCGCTGCCGTCTTCCGGGACTCCAACCTACAATGAGCAGTTCTTC. It specifies CASSPLPSSGTPTYNEQFF.

The J gene is TRBJ1-5, the V gene TRBV30; D ambiguous. There are 14 residues in the CDR3. CDR1 and CDR2 (germline): GTSNPN, SVGIG (reference sequence). Deletions cut 0 bases from V and 6 bases from J, with 12 bases between. This CDR3 is CAWSVPTWGQPQHF. As DNA, the CDR3 is TGTGCCTGGAGTGTACCGACCTGGGGTCAGCCCCAGCATTTT.

By sample share, this clonotype is medium-sized. V and J are TRBV15 and TRBJ2-7, with D unresolved. The V and J ends lost 1 base and 2 bases respectively, with 9 bases between them. Germline CDR1 and CDR2: LNHNV and YYDKDF (reference sequence). The CDR3 has 14 residues. The CDR3 here is CATSRVPSAYEQYF. DNA for the CDR3: TGTGCCACCAGCAGAGTGCCCTCCGCCTACGAGCAGTACTTC.

This clonotype was counted a few times. The chain combines TRBV6-5 with TRBJ2-7, with 12 bases lining up with TRBD1. Per the germline V gene, CDR1 is MNHEY and CDR2 is SVGAGI. The CDR3 is 14 amino acids. The V segment lost 5 bases and the J segment 7 bases; nucleotides outside the gene matches: 6. CDR3 residues: CASSPGQGAREQYF. The CDR3 DNA is TGTGCCAGCAGTCCGGGACAGGGGGCGCGAGAGCAGTACTTC.

This clonotype was counted a few times. The CDR3 protein is CASSSPGRGTEQFF. The CDR3 DNA is TGTGCCAGCAGCTCCCCCGGCAGGGGGACTGAGCAGTTCTTC. The J gene is TRBJ2-1, the V gene TRBV5-5; 7 bases align to TRBD1. V trimming: 3 bases; J trimming: 9 bases; junction bases outside the gene matches: 9. CDR3 length equals 14 residues. CDR1 is SGHKS and CDR2 is YYEKEE in the germline V gene (reference sequence).

J is TRBJ1-2 and V is TRBV30, with 8 bases identical to TRBD1. CDR1 and CDR2 from the germline V gene are GTSNPN and SVGIG (reference sequence). There are 12 residues in the CDR3. This CDR3 is CAYNRGAYGYTF. The CDR3 DNA sequence: TGTGCTTACAACAGGGGGGCCTATGGCTACACCTTC.

This clonotype has only a few counts. The CDR3 region is CASKLFDREGEQYF. Here the CDR3 DNA reads TGTGCCAGCAAACTTTTTGACAGGGAAGGCGAGCAGTACTTC. This chain links TRBV27 with TRBJ2-7, with 7 nucleotides matching TRBD1. Germline CDR1 is MNHEY and CDR2 is SMNVEV (reference sequence). The V gene end was trimmed by 7 bases and the J gene end by 6 bases; junction bases not matched to a gene: 12. The CDR3 spans 14 residues.

The sample holds a few counts of this clonotype. The genes are TRBV5-5 and TRBJ2-2; no reliable D call. V gave up 6 bases and J gave up 7 bases, with 19 bases separating them. From germline, CDR1 is SGHKS and CDR2 YYEKEE (reference sequence). This CDR3 region has 15 residues. The CDR3 is CASTQDPGVIGELFF. The CDR3 DNA reads TGTGCCAGCACCCAAGACCCCGGAGTGATCGGGGAGCTGTTTTTT.

By share of the sample, this clonotype is medium-sized. The chain employs TRBV5-4 and TRBJ2-5, with D uncertain. This CDR3 contains 12 residues. V was cut by 4 bases and J by 5 bases, with 9 bases left in between. Germline V gene sequence: CDR1 SGHNT, CDR2 YYREEE (reference sequence). The CDR3 nucleotides read TGTGCCAGCAGCCCCGGTGGGGAGACCCAGTACTTC. This sequence encodes CASSPGGETQYF.

This clonotype is categorized as medium-sized (0.01 to 0.1%). The V and J genes are TRBV12-3 or TRBV12-4 and TRBJ2-2, with 7 bases that match TRBD1. The CDR3 length is 13 residues. V shed 6 bases, J shed 6 bases, and the junction held 4 bases outside the gene matches. The CDR3 bases are TGTGCCAGCAGCCAAACAGGGGCCGGGGAGCTGTTTTTT. Encoded protein: CASSQTGAGELFF.

The genes are TRBV20-1 and TRBJ2-1; D not certain. Germline CDR1 is DFQATT and CDR2 is SNEGSKA (reference sequence). The V gene lost 0 bases and the J gene lost 7 bases, with 10 bases spanning the gap. This CDR3 is built from 13 residues. This chain's CDR3 is CSAREDPSNEQFF. The CDR3 nucleotides read TGCAGTGCTAGAGAGGATCCCTCGAATGAGCAGTTCTTC.

The rearrangement joins TRBV14 to TRBJ1-1; 7 nucleotides align to TRBD1. Losses at the gene ends were 4 bases for V and 8 bases for J; bases not matched to a gene: 7. The germline V gene encodes CDR1 SGHDN and CDR2 FVKESK. The CDR3 totals 13 residues. Here the CDR3 reads CASSLRDSGEAFF. CDR3 bases: TGTGCCAGCAGCCTCCGGGACAGTGGGGAAGCTTTCTTT.

Regarding this clonotype: No conserved phenylalanine or tryptophan is present at the end of the CDR3, so a read error is the likely explanation. The J gene is TRBJ2-4, the V gene TRBV30; 8 nucleotides line up with TRBD1. The J segment lost 3 bases and the V segment lost 3 bases, leaving 7 bases of the junction unmatched. Germline CDR1 and CDR2: GTSNPN and SVGIG (reference sequence). The CDR3 runs 15 residues. CDR3 in amino acids: CAWSPGGWGKNIQYI. CDR3 coding DNA: TGTGCCTGGAGCCCAGGGGGCTGGGGCAAAAACATTCAGTACATC.